Below, one T cell receptor beta chain is given with its context. This sample was taken from a study of blood T cell repertoires in COVID-19. At the level of the study: In each case, the material was cDNA or gDNA derived from T cells, B-cell-depleted T cells, or PBMCs.

The assay was immunoSEQ multiplex PCR, and TCRdb's table has in-frame clones only and misses some. The sample has a few hundred thousand clones, over 85% seen once. CDR1 is DFQATT, CDR2 SNEGSKA, per germline (reference sequence). The CDR3 extends over 10 amino acids. Trimming shortened V by 5 bases and J by 7 bases, and 8 bases separated the two germline ends. The clonotype originates from a woman between 50 and 59 years old who had been exposed to COVID-19. The specimen was PBMCs or T cells enriched from blood (not recorded which). This sequence joins TRBV20-1 and TRBJ1-1; D might be TRBD1 (6 bases). The CDR3 here is CSARTVEAFF. Here the CDR3 DNA reads TGCAGTGCTCGGACAGTTGAAGCTTTCTTT.